The clone carrying this TCR beta chain was seen only a few times. Its specificity is unknown. Amplified TCR beta CDR3 regions came from RNA transcripts. The primer set for the first-round RT-PCR of the TCR CDR3 was HTBI. TCRdb independently ran MiXCR on the multiplex PCR reads; one entry per CDR3 protein. The sample has more than 350,000 distinct CDR3 sequences, about a sixth seen once. The source of the sample is a study of T cells in Graves' hyperthyroidism and ophthalmopathy. Findings of the study overall: A median approximately 6.8 months before onset, the model predicted ophthalmopathy.

Each diagnosis drew on symptoms, thyroxine, TRAb, thyroid ultrasound and orbital computed tomography findings. The receptor was derived from a woman younger than 45 with Graves' hyperthyroidism that later progressed to Graves' ophthalmopathy. The sequenced sample consisted of blood.

In DNA form, the CDR3 reads TGTGCCAGCAGCCCCGGGACGGACTATAACTATGGCTACACCTTC. Translation: CASSPGTDYNYGYTF. This rearrangement joins TRBV28 to TRBJ1-2; tentatively, D is TRBD1 (5 bases). The CDR3 spans 15 residues. The V end lost 6 bases, the J end lost 1 base, and 15 bases lay between the germline ends. Looked up from germline, CDR1 is MDHEN and CDR2 is SYDVKM.